The 9 T cell receptor beta chains in this list originate from one sample, sequenced in a study of blood T cells in healthy people across ages. Alongside a J-beta primer mix, a sample-barcoded 5' primer served in a second PCR lasting about 7 to 11 cycles. MiXCR, applied by TCRdb to the 5' RACE reads, yields one record per CDR3 protein. Found here are some 800,000 distinct CDR3 sequences, 25% of them singletons; the top ten hold under 4%. This sample also appeared in a second study, on T cells of mothers and their children.

Sequencing was performed on blood. These receptors were taken from a boy aged 5-17 years in good health.

As to this clonotype: Its ends do not fully match the called genes, so a read error is possible. The chain employs TRBV7-9 and TRBJ1-1; tentative D call: TRBD1 (6 bases). The CDR3 has 13 residues. The germline gives CDR1 SEHNR, CDR2 FQNEAQ (reference sequence). The CDR3 nucleotides are TGTGCCAGCAGCTTCCTACAGGGTACTGACGCTTTCTTT. Protein sequence: CASSFLQGTDAFF.

The sample holds a few counts of this clonotype. J is TRBJ1-4 and V is TRBV7-9; D may be TRBD1 (5 bases). The CDR3 is made up of 13 amino acids. Germline V gene lookup returns CDR1 SEHNR and CDR2 FQNEAQ (reference sequence). The V and J ends lost 5 bases and 8 bases respectively, with 12 bases between them. The CDR3 DNA sequence: TGTGCCAGCAGCCCTCGACCAGGGGAAAAACTGTTTTTT. Protein: CASSPRPGEKLFF.

This chain links TRBV15 with TRBJ1-5; D call uncertain. The germline CDR1 and CDR2 sequences are LNHNV and YYDKDF (reference sequence). This CDR3 is built from 15 residues. Trimming stripped 0 bases from V and 5 bases from J, with 11 bases between. In DNA form, the CDR3 reads TGTGCCACCAGCAGAGATATGATCGGGGATCAGCCCCAGCATTTT. It specifies CATSRDMIGDQPQHF.

This chain links TRBV6-5 with TRBJ2-2, with 14 bases matching TRBD2. Germline CDR1 MNHEY, CDR2 SVGAGI. The CDR3 consists of 20 residues. With 0 bases clipped from V and 0 bases from J, the junction kept 6 bases outside the gene matches. The CDR3 spells CASSYSGGLAGAANTGELFF. DNA for the CDR3: TGTGCCAGCAGTTACTCAGGGGGACTAGCGGGGGCAGCGAACACCGGGGAGCTGTTTTTT.

CDR3: CASSPQAKETQYF. CDR3 coding DNA: TGTGCCAGCTCACCTCAGGCGAAGGAGACCCAGTACTTC. The chain has TRBV18 and TRBJ2-1; D is unclear. TRBJ2-5 matches the DNA end more closely, so the J call is doubtful. The CDR3 extends over 13 amino acids. Germline lookup yields CDR1 KGHSH and CDR2 LQKENI.

CDR3 sequence: CASSFGTSLLETQYF. The CDR3 coding sequence is TGTGCCAGCAGCTTTGGTACTAGCCTTTTAGAGACCCAGTACTTC. The chain recombines TRBV13 with TRBJ2-5, with a possible D match to TRBD2 (6 bases). Per germline, CDR1 PRHDT and CDR2 FYEKMQ (reference sequence). There are 15 residues in the CDR3. The ends were cut back, 3 bases at V and 4 bases at J, with 15 bases in the middle. The entire variable domain, with the rest obtained from reference TRBV13 and TRBJ2-5, is as follows: AAGVIQSPRHLIKEKRETATLKCYPIPRHDTVYWYQQGPGQDPQFLISFYEKMQSDKGSIPDRFSAQQFSDYHSELNMSSLELGDSALYFCASSFGTSLLETQYFGPGTRLLVL.

V usage is TRBV3-1 and J usage is TRBJ2-5, with D perhaps assigned TRBD1 or TRBD2 (5 bases each). Looked up from germline, CDR1 is LGHDT and CDR2 is YNNKEL (reference sequence). The ends were cut back, 4 bases at V and 7 bases at J, with 19 bases in the middle. This CDR3 is built from 15 residues. The CDR3 loop is CASSPSRDPKRTQYF. In DNA, the CDR3 is TGTGCCAGCAGCCCCTCCCGGGACCCCAAGAGGACCCAGTACTTC.

Concerning this clonotype itself: The final CDR3 position lacks the conserved phenylalanine or tryptophan, pointing to a likely read error. The genes are TRBV7-9 and TRBJ2-5, with D unclear. The J call may be incorrect, as the DNA end agrees better with TRBJ2-7. There are 15 residues in the CDR3. CDR1 and CDR2 from the germline V gene are SEHNR and FQNEAQ (reference sequence). The CDR3 coding sequence is TGTGCCAGCAGCCGAAGTTCCATAGACTCCTACGAGCAGTACCTC. As protein: CASSRSSIDSYEQYL.

The table lists this clonotype with a few counts. V gene TRBV6-4 combines with J gene TRBJ2-1; D gene ambiguous. This CDR3 spans 15 amino acids. Trimming shortened V by 0 bases and J by 9 bases, and 15 bases separated the two germline ends. CDR1 MRHNA and CDR2 SNTAGT come from the germline V gene. CDR3 sequence reads: CASSDSGQTGSEQFF. CDR3 DNA: TGTGCCAGCAGTGACTCTGGTCAGACCGGCAGTGAGCAGTTCTTC.